A single sample gave rise to the 16 T cell receptor beta chains below, sequenced in a study of T cell responses to AZD1222 COVID-19 vaccine. Profiled with immunoSEQ multiplex PCR; TCRdb holds only in-frame clones, not every one. The profile covers approximately 210,000 clones, with approximately 94% appearing a single time and approximately 1.5% taken by the ten largest. The sequenced sample was peripheral blood, obtained 28 days after the second dose of the MenACWY control vaccine. All receptors come from an adult who received the MenACWY meningococcal vaccine as a control.

The rearrangement links TRBV28 to TRBJ1-4; a possible D gene is TRBD1 (5 bases). CDR3 size: 15 residues. V shed 0 bases and J shed 7 bases, with 12 bases lying between them. The germline gives CDR1 MDHEN, CDR2 SYDVKM. CDR3 sequence: CASSLWAGRGEKLFF. The DNA for the CDR3 is TGTGCCAGCAGTTTATGGGCAGGGCGGGGTGAAAAACTGTTTTTT.

The chain carries TRBV13 and TRBJ2-1; D possibly corresponds to TRBD2 (5 bases). Germline CDR1 reads PRHDT; CDR2 reads FYEKMQ (reference sequence). This CDR3 has 15 amino acids. Trimming removed 5 bases from V and 8 bases from J, with 19 bases in between. CDR3 sequence: CASSPRRDNGHEQFF. As DNA, the CDR3 is TGTGCCAGCAGCCCCCGTCGGGATAATGGCCATGAGCAGTTCTTC.

This clone came up once. The chain is built from TRBV2 and TRBJ2-7; 7 bases are shared with TRBD1. Looked up from germline, CDR1 is SNHLY and CDR2 is FYNNEI. The V gene end was trimmed by 1 base and the J gene end by 9 bases; junction bases not matched to a gene: 9. The CDR3 is made up of 14 amino acids. CDR3 region: CASSEEGTAPRQYF. The CDR3 DNA reads TGTGCCAGCAGTGAAGAAGGGACAGCTCCCCGGCAGTACTTC.

This sequence joins TRBV9 and TRBJ2-3, with 10 bases lining up with TRBD2. The CDR3 is 14 amino acids. The trim removed 4 bases at V and 5 bases at J, leaving 4 bases unmatched. In germline, CDR1 is SGDLS, CDR2 YYNGEE. The CDR3 is CASSLGLALDTQYF. CDR3 nucleotide sequence: TGTGCCAGCAGCTTGGGACTAGCGCTAGATACGCAGTATTTT.

Concerning this clone itself: One junction end disagrees with the germline gene, perhaps due to a read error. The chain uses TRBV5-6 and TRBJ2-7, with 9 bases lining up with TRBD1. CDR1 is SGHDT, CDR2 YYEEEE, per germline. This CDR3 region has 16 residues. CDR3 in amino acids: CASSRYVPGQGRALDF. The CDR3 coding sequence is TGTGCCAGCAGCCGATATGTCCCGGGACAGGGACGGGCCCTCGACTTC. Together with reference TRBV5-6 and TRBJ2-7, the CDR3 gives the full variable domain: DAGVTQSPTHLIKTRGQQVTLRCSPKSGHDTVSWYQQALGQGPQFIFQYYEEEERQRGNFPDRFSGHQFPNYSSELNVNALLLGDSALYLCASSRYVPGQGRALDFGPGTRLTVT.

This chain joins TRBV21-1 and TRBJ2-5; the DNA was not used to check the table's D call, TRBD2. TRBV21-1 is a pseudogene. CDR3 length: 15 residues. CDR3 amino acids: CASSKPFLAQETQYF. The CDR3, as DNA: TGTGCCAGCAGCAAGCCATTTCTAGCCCAAGAGACCCAGTACTTC.

This clone was found once. CDR3 coding DNA: TGTGCCAGCTCACCCTTGGCTAGCGGCAATGAGCAGTTCTTC. Its translation is CASSPLASGNEQFF. The V and J genes are TRBV18 and TRBJ2-1; 7 bases align to TRBD2. Per germline, CDR1 KGHSH and CDR2 LQKENI. The CDR3 runs to 14 residues. V dropped 3 bases and J dropped 6; count of bases not matched to a gene: 5.

The rearrangement joins TRBV27 to TRBJ1-1, with D hard to call. V lost 6 bases, J lost 0 bases, and 17 bases lay in between. In germline, CDR1 is MNHEY, CDR2 SMNVEV (reference sequence). The length of the CDR3 is 16 residues. This chain's CDR3 is CASSQRSTRLNTEAFF. The DNA of the CDR3 is TGTGCCAGCAGCCAGCGTTCCACCAGGTTGAACACTGAAGCTTTCTTT.

This clone was counted between two and nine times. The rearrangement uses TRBV5-6 and TRBJ1-4; D ambiguous. The CDR3 is made up of 14 amino acids. Germline V lookup: CDR1 SGHDT, CDR2 YYEEEE. V gave up 0 bases and J gave up 8 bases, with 11 bases separating them. DNA for the CDR3: TGTGCCAGCAGCTTGGGCAGGTCATACGAAAAACTGTTTTTT. This gives the protein CASSLGRSYEKLFF. Full variable domain (remainder filled in from reference TRBV5-6 and TRBJ1-4): DAGVTQSPTHLIKTRGQQVTLRCSPKSGHDTVSWYQQALGQGPQFIFQYYEEEERQRGNFPDRFSGHQFPNYSSELNVNALLLGDSALYLCASSLGRSYEKLFFGSGTQLSVL.

The CDR3 here is CASSQDPPSNEKLFF. The CDR3 bases are TGTGCCAGCAGCCAAGATCCCCCCTCTAATGAAAAACTGTTTTTT. V gene TRBV3-1 (or the pseudogene TRBV3-2) combines with J gene TRBJ1-4; no clear D gene. The CDR3 is 15 amino acids. The V end lost 0 bases, the J end lost 3 bases, and 8 bases lay between the germline ends. Germline V CDR1 and CDR2: LGHDT, YNNKEL (reference sequence).

This clone was observed a single time. The chain uses TRBV5-8 and TRBJ2-2, with 11 nucleotides matching TRBD1. From germline, CDR1 is SGHTS and CDR2 YDEGEE. V lost 4 bases and J lost 3; bases outside the gene matches: 5. This CDR3 contains 16 residues. The CDR3 DNA reads TGTGCCAGCAGCGGGCGGACAGGGGGCTACACCGGGGAGCTGTTTTTT. Translating it yields CASSGRTGGYTGELFF.

This chain uses TRBV11-2 with TRBJ2-7; no firm D call. There are 11 residues in the CDR3. Germline V gene lookup returns CDR1 SGHAT and CDR2 FQNNGV. V lost 2 bases and J 6 bases, leaving 5 bases between the germline ends. This CDR3 reads CASSLSPEQYF. In DNA, the CDR3 is TGTGCCAGCAGCTTATCACCCGAGCAGTACTTC.

The genes are TRBV6-5 and TRBJ2-7; either TRBD1 or TRBD2 may supply D (6 bases each). V gave up 6 bases and J gave up 3 bases, with 15 bases separating them. The CDR3 is 14 residues long. Germline V gene sequence: CDR1 MNHEY, CDR2 SVGAGI. CDR3 nucleotides: TGTGCCAGCAGCCGCGACAGGAGGGGCTACGAGCAGTACTTC. As protein: CASSRDRRGYEQYF.

V is TRBV10-1 and J is TRBJ2-7, with 8 nucleotides matching TRBD2. Unmatched junction bases numbered 18, after V lost 8 bases and J lost 9 bases. CDR1 WNHNN and CDR2 SYGVQD come from the germline V gene (reference sequence). The CDR3 loop spans 15 amino acids. The chain's CDR3 is CASPRSGGTGCGQYF. CDR3 nucleotide sequence: TGCGCCAGCCCTAGGAGCGGGGGTACCGGGTGCGGGCAGTACTTC.

The genes are TRBV19 and TRBJ1-6; D is possibly TRBD1 (5 bases). The germline CDR1 and CDR2 sequences are LNHDA and SQIVND (reference sequence). The V end was cut by 7 bases, the J end by 6 bases, with 16 bases between. CDR3 length: 15 residues. CDR3 coding DNA: TGTGCCAGTACGCGGGGGAGGGATTCTAATTCACCCCTCCACTTT. Residues: CASTRGRDSNSPLHF.

The rearrangement links TRBV6-2 or TRBV6-3 to TRBJ1-1, with D perhaps TRBD1 (6 bases). V was cut by 4 bases and J by 4 bases, with 16 bases left in between. This CDR3 has 15 residues. From germline, CDR1 is MNHEY and CDR2 SVGEGT. CDR3 loop: CASSSSGERGTEAFF. CDR3 nucleotides: TGTGCCAGCAGTTCTTCAGGGGAGCGCGGCACTGAAGCTTTCTTT.